A selection of T cell receptor beta chains follows, all from one sample in a study of radiotherapy plus CTLA-4 blockade in lung cancer. Clones were sequenced by immunoSEQ multiplex PCR, and TCRdb holds only the in-frame ones, with some missing. The sample yields roughly 110,000 clones, approximately 87% seen once. Sample: peripheral blood, taken from a patient treated with radiotherapy plus ipilimumab. These receptors were obtained from a human donor with non-small cell lung cancer that progressed on radiotherapy plus ipilimumab. Some clones in this sample may be carry-over from other donors' samples. Both conserved end residues are part of each CDR3. The D gene is left open where the match is weak. The size entry is marked missing in some rows and otherwise reads once, few, many or a size class.

v_gene	d_gene	abundance	j_gene	CDR3aa	CDR3nt
TRBV28	TRBD1	NA	TRBJ1-1	CASRRQGEGTEAFF	TGTGCCAGCCGAAGACAGGGTGAGGGCACTGAAGCTTTCTTT
TRBV11-2	NA	few	TRBJ2-3	CASSLIPTSQSTDTQYF	TGTGCCAGCAGCTTAATCCCGACTAGTCAGAGCACAGATACGCAGTATTTT
TRBV27	NA	NA	TRBJ2-3	CASSLSRFADTQYF	TGTGCCAGCAGTTTAAGTAGGTTTGCAGATACGCAGTATTTT
TRBV7-6	TRBD1	NA	TRBJ1-1	CAISTGRSTEAFF	TGTGCCATATCGACAGGGCGAAGCACTGAAGCTTTCTTT
TRBV5-6	TRBD1	NA	TRBJ2-2	CASRSLGQANTGELFF	TGTGCCAGCAGGTCTTTAGGACAGGCAAACACCGGGGAGCTGTTTTTT
TRBV10-3	TRBD1	few	TRBJ2-2	CAIRPQSGTGGETGELFF	TGTGCCATCAGGCCGCAATCCGGGACAGGGGGCGAGACCGGGGAGCTGTTTTTT
TRBV7-2	NA	once	TRBJ2-3	CASSVSITYTDTQYF	TGTGCCAGCAGCGTTAGTATAACCTACACAGATACGCAGTATTTT
TRBV20-1	NA	NA	TRBJ2-1	CSARRDEQFF	TGCAGTGCTAGAAGGGATGAGCAGTTCTTC
TRBV19	NA	NA	TRBJ2-7	CASSIDFGWGEQYF	TGTGCCAGTAGTATAGACTTTGGGTGGGGCGAGCAGTACTTC
TRBV7-2	TRBD2	NA	TRBJ2-2	CASSSGGVGIESGELFF	TGTGCCAGCAGCTCGGGAGGGGTGGGAATAGAGTCCGGGGAGCTGTTTTTT
TRBV9	NA	NA	TRBJ2-1	CASSPTGRDEQFF	TGTGCCAGCAGCCCGACAGGGAGGGATGAGCAGTTCTTC
TRBV5-6	NA	NA	TRBJ2-5	CASSFSIAETQYF	TGTGCCAGCAGCTTCAGTATAGCGGAGACCCAGTACTTC
TRBV4-1	NA	NA	TRBJ2-1	CASSLLPPPGSNEQFF	TGCGCCAGCAGCCTCCTTCCTCCCCCCGGATCCAATGAGCAGTTCTTC
TRBV30	TRBD1	NA	TRBJ2-7	CAWSVTPGQGPHEQYF	TGTGCCTGGAGTGTAACCCCGGGACAGGGACCCCACGAGCAGTACTTC
TRBV28	NA	NA	TRBJ1-1	CASSLPGAAEAFF	TGTGCCAGCAGTTTACCGGGAGCCGCTGAAGCTTTCTTT
TRBV19	TRBD1	NA	TRBJ2-5	CASGYLRGETQYF	TGTGCCAGCGGATATCTCAGGGGGGAGACCCAGTACTTC
TRBV7-2	NA	NA	TRBJ1-4	CASSLDISDAREKLFF	TGTGCCAGCAGCTTAGACATATCGGATGCGAGGGAAAAACTGTTTTTT
TRBV7-3	TRBD1	NA	TRBJ2-4	CASSLGQGAGDIQYF	TGTGCCAGCAGCTTAGGACAGGGGGCTGGGGACATTCAGTACTTC
TRBV2	TRBD1	NA	TRBJ1-4	CASSELTGQGDEKLFF	TGTGCCAGCAGTGAACTAACTGGACAGGGAGATGAAAAACTGTTTTTT
TRBV20-1	TRBD2	NA	TRBJ2-2	CSARETSKLFF	TGCAGTGCTAGAGAGACTAGCAAGCTGTTTTTT
TRBV27	TRBD2	NA	TRBJ2-5	CASSGTSGGSQETQYF	TGTGCCAGCAGTGGGACTAGCGGGGGATCCCAAGAGACCCAGTACTTC
TRBV19	NA	NA	TRBJ2-7	CASSRGTTANYEQYF	TGTGCCAGTAGTCGAGGCACGACAGCTAATTACGAGCAGTACTTC
TRBV7-3	TRBD2	NA	TRBJ2-1	CASSLVGTSSYNEQFF	TGTGCCAGCAGCTTAGTCGGGACTAGCTCCTACAATGAGCAGTTCTTC
TRBV6-1	TRBD1	few	TRBJ1-1	CASSGPGQGPRLDTEAFF	TGTGCCAGCAGTGGACCGGGACAGGGGCCCCGGTTGGACACTGAAGCTTTCTTT
TRBV25-1	TRBD1	NA	TRBJ2-2	CASSDPDRGWAGELFF	TGTGCCAGCAGTGACCCAGACAGGGGTTGGGCCGGGGAGCTGTTTTTT
TRBV7-2	NA	medium-sized	TRBJ2-7	CASSPRMGEQYF	TGTGCCAGCAGCCCACGGATGGGCGAGCAGTACTTC
TRBV18	TRBD2	once	TRBJ2-1	CASSPPGTRPYNEQFF	TGTGCCAGCTCACCACCGGGGACTAGGCCCTACAATGAGCAGTTCTTC
TRBV4-3	NA	NA	TRBJ2-1	CASSQRDGGQSSYNEQFF	TGCGCCAGCAGTCAAAGGGACGGGGGACAGAGCTCCTACAATGAGCAGTTCTTC
TRBV5-1	TRBD1	NA	TRBJ1-1	CASSLAPGQGVITEAFF	TGCGCCAGCAGCTTGGCCCCGGGACAGGGGGTTATCACTGAAGCTTTCTTT
TRBV2	TRBD2	NA	TRBJ2-5	CASTRLAGGIETQYF	TGTGCCAGCACACGACTAGCGGGGGGGATCGAGACCCAGTACTTC
TRBV9	NA	NA	TRBJ2-7	CASSVLTSDRIHSYEQYF	TGTGCCAGCAGCGTCCTAACTTCTGACAGGATTCACTCCTACGAGCAGTACTTC
TRBV6-1	NA	once	TRBJ1-1	CASSLFVMNTEAFF	TGTGCCAGCTCTTTGTTCGTCATGAACACTGAAGCTTTCTTT
TRBV29-1	TRBD1	NA	TRBJ2-5	CSGTPGQGARETQYF	TGCAGCGGAACCCCGGGACAGGGGGCTCGAGAGACCCAGTACTTC
TRBV10-3	NA	NA	TRBJ1-5	CAISAVGNQPQHF	TGTGCCATCAGTGCCGTGGGAAATCAGCCCCAGCATTTT
TRBV5-1	NA	NA	TRBJ1-4	CANSLGTVLGEKLFF	TGCGCCAACAGCTTGGGAACAGTTTTAGGGGAAAAACTGTTTTTT
TRBV6-5	NA	NA	TRBJ1-3	CASRPGQSGNTIYF	TGTGCCAGCAGGCCAGGGCAGTCCGGAAACACCATATATTTT
TRBV9	TRBD1	NA	TRBJ2-7	CASSIRDRGIGEQYF	TGTGCCAGCAGCATCCGGGACAGGGGTATCGGCGAGCAGTACTTC
TRBV4-3	NA	NA	TRBJ2-1	CASSQGLNPSSYNEQFF	TGCGCCAGCAGCCAAGGGCTAAATCCTAGCTCCTACAATGAGCAGTTCTTC
TRBV10-3	NA	few	TRBJ2-2	CAISSSANSNTGELFF	TGTGCCATCAGTTCCTCGGCGAACTCGAACACCGGGGAGCTGTTTTTT
TRBV5-1	NA	NA	TRBJ1-1	CASSLDGPVSTEAFF	TGCGCCAGCAGCTTGGATGGCCCTGTTAGCACTGAAGCTTTCTTT
TRBV7-2	NA	NA	TRBJ2-2	CASSSLGGELFF	TGTGCCAGCAGTTCATTAGGCGGGGAGCTGTTTTTT
TRBV16	TRBD1	NA	TRBJ2-1	CASSRDRVINEQFF	TGTGCCAGCAGCCGGGACAGGGTGATAAATGAGCAGTTCTTC
TRBV6-6	NA	few	TRBJ1-3	CASSYGQASGNTIYF	TGTGCCAGCAGTTACGGGCAAGCCTCTGGAAACACCATATATTTT
TRBV7-3	NA	NA	TRBJ2-1	CASSLEPRGANEQFF	TGTGCCAGCAGCTTAGAGCCCCGGGGGGCTAATGAGCAGTTCTTC
TRBV6-1	TRBD1	few	TRBJ1-1	CASSDYRGRAFF	TGTGCCAGCAGTGACTACAGGGGACGGGCTTTCTTT
TRBV7-2	NA	NA	TRBJ1-5	CASSFGQVHQPQHF	TGTGCCAGCAGCTTCGGTCAGGTCCATCAGCCCCAGCATTTT
TRBV6-5	NA	NA	TRBJ2-7	CASRGLPSYEQYF	TGTGCCAGCCGGGGGCTCCCCTCCTACGAGCAGTACTTC
TRBV2	TRBD1	NA	TRBJ1-4	CASSVGAGGIEKLFF	TGTGCCAGCAGTGTCGGGGCAGGGGGCATTGAAAAACTGTTTTTT
TRBV5-1	NA	NA	TRBJ1-2	CASSEANYGYTF	TGCGCCAGCAGCGAAGCTAACTATGGCTACACCTTC